These 2 T cell receptor beta chains came from one sample sequenced in a study of graft-versus-host responses after intestinal transplantation. Data came from immunoSEQ multiplex PCR; TCRdb stores just in-frame clones and leaves some out. Altogether around 110,000 clones are present, 87% being singletons, with the ten largest covering less than 0.8%. The antigens of these receptors remain unknown. The material was unstimulated CD4+ T cells sorted from spleen or lymph node cells, obtained before transplant. These TCRs come from a human donor who was the organ donor for an intestinal transplant.

The V call is TRBV11-3, the J call TRBJ2-5; weak D call: TRBD1 (6 bases). Germline V gene sequence: CDR1 SGHNT, CDR2 YENEEA. The length of the CDR3 is 13 residues. Trimming pared 3 bases from V and 4 bases from J, leaving 9 bases between. The CDR3: CASSLGRGETQYF. As DNA, the CDR3 is TGTGCCAGCAGCTTGGGCAGGGGAGAGACCCAGTACTTC.

The gene calls are TRBV19 and TRBJ2-1, with TRBD2 matching 8 bases. This CDR3 is 15 amino acids long. With V trimmed by 5 bases and J by 7 bases, 10 bases remained unmatched. Germline assignment: CDR1 LNHDA and CDR2 SQIVND (reference sequence). CDR3 region: CASSSAGLARNEQFF. CDR3 in DNA: TGTGCCAGTAGTTCCGCCGGACTAGCAAGGAATGAGCAGTTCTTC.